One sample yielded the 30 T cell receptor beta chains listed below, sequenced in a study of cytomegalovirus exposure and HLA in healthy donors. Primers: 60 Vbeta forward and 13 Jbeta reverse. Assay used: immunoSEQ multiplex PCR; TCRdb lists only in-frame clones, some missing. The sample lists about 150,000 clones; about 80% were seen once. Sequenced input: PBMCs. The receptors were gathered from a woman aged 40-49 years in good health and CMV-seronegative.

The chain uses TRBV7-9 and TRBJ2-7; no definite D call. V lost 3 bases to trimming and J lost 0 bases, with 9 bases between them. Per germline, CDR1 SEHNR and CDR2 FQNEAQ (reference sequence). The CDR3 is made up of 14 amino acids. The chain's CDR3 is CASSFSSASYEQYF. In nucleotides, the CDR3 is TGTGCCAGCAGCTTTAGCAGCGCCTCCTACGAGCAGTACTTC. Filled out from reference TRBV7-9 and TRBJ2-7, the complete variable domain reads DTGVSQNPRHKITKRGQNVTFRCDPISEHNRLYWYRQTLGQGPEFLTYFQNEAQLEKSRLLSDRFSAERPKGSFSTLEIQRTEQGDSAMYLCASSFSSASYEQYFGPGTRLTVT.

The V and J genes are TRBV12-5 and TRBJ1-5; a possible D gene is TRBD1 (6 bases). The V gene's germline CDR1 is LGHNT and CDR2 FRNRAP. This CDR3 contains 19 residues. The V end lost 1 base, the J end lost 1 base, and 20 bases lay between the germline ends. The CDR3, as DNA: TGTGCTAGTGGTTTGGACGCTGGCAGGGGAATCGGCAGCAATCAGCCCCAGCATTTT. This encodes CASGLDAGRGIGSNQPQHF.

This clone appeared a single time. The V gene is TRBV7-9, the J gene TRBJ2-5, with TRBD1 identical over 9 bases. The V gene end was trimmed by 0 bases and the J gene end by 3 bases; junction bases not matched to a gene: 2. This CDR3 is 15 amino acids long. Germline assignment: CDR1 SEHNR and CDR2 FQNEAQ (reference sequence). In nucleotides, the CDR3 is TGTGCCAGCAGCTTAGCGGGGACAGGGAAAGAGACCCAGTACTTC. Its translation is CASSLAGTGKETQYF. Variable domain in full (rest from reference TRBV7-9 and TRBJ2-5): DTGVSQNPRHKITKRGQNVTFRCDPISEHNRLYWYRQTLGQGPEFLTYFQNEAQLEKSRLLSDRFSAERPKGSFSTLEIQRTEQGDSAMYLCASSLAGTGKETQYFGPGTRLLVL.

The chain is built from TRBV6-1 and TRBJ2-5; D is possibly TRBD1 (5 bases). The end of the DNA aligns better with TRBJ2-7, so the J call may be wrong. CDR3 length: 15 residues. CDR1 MNHNS and CDR2 SASEGT come from the germline V gene. The CDR3 is CASSENKGSSYEQYF. CDR3 sequence (DNA): TGTGCCAGCAGTGAAAATAAGGGGTCCTCCTACGAGCAGTACTTC.

CDR3 residues: CASSPAMRNTEAFF. The CDR3, as DNA: TGTGCCAGCTCACCAGCCATGAGGAACACTGAAGCTTTCTTT. The chain is built from TRBV18 and TRBJ1-1, with unresolved D. V shed 2 bases and J shed 1 base, with 8 bases lying between them. CDR1 KGHSH and CDR2 LQKENI come from the germline V gene. The CDR3 sequence is 14 residues long. The entire variable domain, with the rest obtained from reference TRBV18 and TRBJ1-1, is as follows: NAGVMQNPRHLVRRRGQEARLRCSPMKGHSHVYWYRQLPEEGLKFMVYLQKENIIDESGMPKERFSAEFPKEGPSILRIQQVVRGDSAAYFCASSPAMRNTEAFFGQGTRLTVV.

The chain couples TRBV28 to TRBJ1-2; D unresolved. Trimming took off 5 bases at V and 4 bases at J, with 8 bases between the two ends. The CDR3 spans 12 residues. From germline, CDR1 is MDHEN and CDR2 SYDVKM. The CDR3 coding sequence is TGTGCCAGCAGTAGACAAAGCTATGGCTACACCTTC. Residues: CASSRQSYGYTF.

The rearrangement links TRBV6-5 to TRBJ2-7, with a weak D call TRBD2 (5 bases). V was pared by 2 bases and J by 1 base, with 9 bases between. Per germline, CDR1 MNHEY and CDR2 SVGAGI. The CDR3 consists of 14 residues. The CDR3 loop is CASSYSGRSYEQYF. The DNA of the CDR3 is TGTGCCAGCAGTTACAGCGGAAGATCCTACGAGCAGTACTTC.

The V gene is TRBV10-3, the J gene TRBJ2-7; 9 bases are a match to TRBD2. Trimming took 5 bases from V and 0 from J; bases not matched to a gene: 17. The CDR3 has 19 residues. Germline CDR1 reads ENHRY; CDR2 reads SYGVKD. The CDR3 DNA sequence: TGTGCCATCAGTCGGAGTTACGGGACTAGCACCCTGAGCTCCTACGAGCAGTACTTC. This sequence encodes CAISRSYGTSTLSSYEQYF.

The chain recombines TRBV5-1 with TRBJ2-7, with a weak D call TRBD2 (6 bases). The CDR3 runs to 16 residues. Trimming stripped 5 bases from V and 2 bases from J, with 20 bases between. Per the germline V gene, CDR1 is SGHRS and CDR2 is YFSETQ. The chain's CDR3 is CASRQSPGTFTYEQYF. The CDR3 coding sequence is TGCGCCAGCAGACAAAGCCCCGGGACTTTTACCTACGAGCAGTACTTC.

The rearrangement joins TRBV5-1 to TRBJ1-3; the D gene is possibly TRBD1 (6 bases). V was cut by 5 bases and J by 0 bases, with 12 bases left in between. Germline loops: CDR1 SGHRS, CDR2 YFSETQ. The length of the CDR3 is 15 residues. The CDR3: CASRTTGDSGNTIYF. In DNA, the CDR3 is TGCGCCAGCAGGACGACAGGAGACTCTGGAAACACCATATATTTT.

There are a few counts of this clone. V and J are TRBV5-1 and TRBJ2-5, with a possible D match to TRBD2 (5 bases). V was trimmed by 3 bases and J by 5 bases, leaving 20 bases between them. The CDR3 sequence is 16 residues long. Germline CDR1 is SGHRS and CDR2 is YFSETQ. The DNA for the CDR3 is TGCGCCAGCAGCTCCGGCCCCGGGATCTTCAGCGAGACCCAGTACTTC. This encodes CASSSGPGIFSETQYF.

This chain connects TRBV30 to TRBJ1-3; possible D gene TRBD1, 6 bases. Germline V gene sequence: CDR1 GTSNPN, CDR2 SVGIG (reference sequence). This CDR3 is built from 16 residues. V shed 1 base and J shed 1 base, with 14 bases lying between them. CDR3 nucleotides: TGTGCCTGGAGTGCAGGGCAGGGGATGTCTGGAAACACCATATATTTT. It encodes CAWSAGQGMSGNTIYF. The complete variable domain, with remaining parts taken from reference TRBV30 and TRBJ1-3, reads SQTIHQWPATLVQPVGSPLSLECTVEGTSNPNLYWYRQAAGRGLQLLFYSVGIGQISSEVPQNLSASRPQDRQFILSSKKLLLSDSGFYLCAWSAGQGMSGNTIYFGEGSWLTVV.

V usage is TRBV7-9 and J usage is TRBJ1-2, with no clear D. CDR3 length equals 12 residues. Per germline, CDR1 SEHNR and CDR2 FQNEAQ (reference sequence). Trimming shortened V by 5 bases and J by 3 bases, and 7 bases separated the two germline ends. This CDR3 is CASSPTDYGYTF. DNA of the CDR3: TGTGCCAGCAGCCCTACTGACTATGGCTACACCTTC.

The genes are TRBV29-1 and TRBJ2-3; weak D call: TRBD2 (5 bases). The CDR3 has 14 amino acids. From germline, CDR1 is SQVTM and CDR2 ANQGSEA. The V end was cut by 7 bases, the J end by 3 bases, with 17 bases between. The CDR3 DNA is TGCAGCGCCGCAGGACCTGGAGGTACAGATACGCAGTATTTT. It translates to CSAAGPGGTDTQYF.

The gene calls are TRBV7-8 and TRBJ2-4; a possible D gene is TRBD1 (5 bases). Trimming removed 3 bases from V and 0 bases from J, with 6 bases in between. The CDR3 spans 14 residues. The V gene's germline CDR1 is SGHVS and CDR2 FQNEAQ. The CDR3 reads CASSLTEAKNIQYF. In DNA, the CDR3 is TGTGCCAGCAGCTTGACAGAAGCCAAAAACATTCAGTACTTC.

In this sample, this clone turned up a few times. This chain uses TRBV5-6 with TRBJ2-5; D possibly corresponds to TRBD2 (5 bases). Germline V CDR1 and CDR2: SGHDT, YYEEEE. The CDR3 spans 15 residues. V lost 0 bases and J lost 4, with 13 bases in between. As DNA, the CDR3 is TGTGCCAGCAGCTTGGTAGGGAAAGGAGGAGAGACCCAGTACTTC. Residues: CASSLVGKGGETQYF.

The chain has TRBV6-5 and TRBJ2-7; 8 bases line up with TRBD1. J was trimmed by 4 bases and V by 6 bases; bases with no gene match: 2. Per the germline V gene, CDR1 is MNHEY and CDR2 is SVGAGI. The CDR3 covers 12 residues. CDR3 nucleotides: TGTGCCAGCAGACGGACAGGGTACGAGCAGTACTTC. Translated: CASRRTGYEQYF.

This sequence joins TRBV19 and TRBJ2-5, with 9 bases that match TRBD2. CDR3 length: 16 amino acids. Trimming cost V 3 bases and J 9 bases; bases outside gene matches: 14. Germline V lookup: CDR1 LNHDA, CDR2 SQIVND (reference sequence). The CDR3 sequence is CASSITLAGHDVAQYF. The DNA of the CDR3 is TGTGCCAGTAGTATTACCCTAGCGGGGCACGACGTGGCCCAGTACTTC.

CDR3 protein: CASSPDSTVRAFF. The CDR3 bases are TGTGCCAGCAGCCCAGACTCCACGGTGCGAGCTTTCTTT. The chain combines TRBV5-8 with TRBJ1-1; D is uncertain. Germline assignment: CDR1 SGHTS and CDR2 YDEGEE. Trimming took 4 bases from V and 10 from J, leaving 17 bases between them. The CDR3 is 13 residues long.

This clone was recorded once. The rearrangement joins TRBV2 to TRBJ2-3; weak D call: TRBD2 (7 bases). V was shortened by 8 bases and J by 5 bases, with 17 bases between the two germline ends. Germline V gives CDR1 SNHLY, CDR2 FYNNEI. The CDR3 covers 14 residues. CDR3 sequence (DNA): TGTGCCAGCGGTACCGGGGGGCTCTTAGATACGCAGTATTTT. This codes for CASGTGGLLDTQYF. The complete variable domain, with remaining parts taken from reference TRBV2 and TRBJ2-3, reads EPEVTQTPSHQVTQMGQEVILRCVPISNHLYFYWYRQILGQKVEFLVSFYNNEISEKSEIFDDQFSVERPDGSNFTLKIRSTKLEDSAMYFCASGTGGLLDTQYFGPGTRLTVL.

This clone showed up just once. This rearrangement joins TRBV6-5 to TRBJ2-2; 8 nucleotides agree with TRBD1. Trimming removed 6 bases from V and 6 bases from J; junction bases left unmatched: 9. This CDR3 is 15 amino acids long. Germline CDR1 is MNHEY and CDR2 is SVGAGI. The CDR3 nucleotides are TGTGCCAGCAGCCTTAAAGGACAGGGTTCCGGGGAGCTGTTTTTT. The encoded protein is CASSLKGQGSGELFF.

The rearrangement uses TRBV7-6 and TRBJ2-3, with a weak D call TRBD2 (6 bases). Trimming stripped 4 bases from V and 0 bases from J, with 17 bases between. The CDR3 spans 17 residues. Germline V gene data show CDR1 as SGHVS and CDR2 as FNYEAQ. The CDR3 DNA is TGTGCCAGCAGCTCGTCCCGGGCGGGGTCTAGCACAGATACGCAGTATTTT. Amino acids: CASSSSRAGSSTDTQYF.

The chain recombines TRBV28 with TRBJ2-7, with D possibly TRBD1 on 5 matching bases. This CDR3 region has 15 residues. CDR1 and CDR2 from the germline V gene are MDHEN and SYDVKM. The V and J ends lost 4 bases and 4 bases respectively, with 17 bases between them. This CDR3 is CASSSPAGSEYEQYF. CDR3 DNA: TGTGCCAGCAGTTCTCCGGCAGGGTCGGAGTACGAGCAGTACTTC.

The chain carries TRBV30 and TRBJ1-4, with D perhaps TRBD1 (6 bases). The CDR3 is 14 residues long. Trimming took 0 bases from V and 7 from J, leaving 12 bases between them. Germline V gives CDR1 GTSNPN, CDR2 SVGIG (reference sequence). CDR3 sequence reads: CAWSVLGQPEKLFF. CDR3 in DNA: TGTGCCTGGAGTGTACTTGGACAGCCTGAAAAACTGTTTTTT. Filled out from reference TRBV30 and TRBJ1-4, the complete variable domain reads SQTIHQWPATLVQPVGSPLSLECTVEGTSNPNLYWYRQAAGRGLQLLFYSVGIGQISSEVPQNLSASRPQDRQFILSSKKLLLSDSGFYLCAWSVLGQPEKLFFGSGTQLSVL.

This chain joins TRBV6-5 and TRBJ2-1; D possibly corresponds to TRBD2 (6 bases). Between the trimmed V and J ends, which lost 8 bases and 8 bases, there was a span of 16 bases. The CDR3 sequence is 13 residues long. CDR1 is MNHEY and CDR2 is SVGAGI in the germline V gene. The CDR3 loop reads CASLGLSAHEQFF. Written as DNA, the CDR3 is TGTGCCAGCCTGGGACTTTCCGCCCATGAGCAGTTCTTC.

The CDR3 is CASSSTDGTGELFF. CDR3 bases: TGTGCCAGCAGCTCCACAGATGGCACCGGGGAGCTGTTTTTT. The V gene is TRBV5-6, the J gene TRBJ2-2; D is undetermined. Trimming stripped 3 bases from V and 4 bases from J, with 10 bases between. The CDR3 covers 14 residues. Germline-derived CDR1 and CDR2 are SGHDT and YYEEEE. The whole variable domain, filled in from reference TRBV5-6 and TRBJ2-2, reads DAGVTQSPTHLIKTRGQQVTLRCSPKSGHDTVSWYQQALGQGPQFIFQYYEEEERQRGNFPDRFSGHQFPNYSSELNVNALLLGDSALYLCASSSTDGTGELFFGEGSRLTVL.

The chain recombines TRBV29-1 with TRBJ1-4; 8 nucleotides match TRBD1. Per the germline V gene, CDR1 is SQVTM and CDR2 is ANQGSEA. V was pared by 6 bases and J by 6 bases, with 6 bases of the junction left unmatched. The CDR3 is 13 residues long. CDR3 nucleotide sequence: TGCAGCGTCACACAGGGGGGAGATGAAAAACTGTTTTTT. It is translated as CSVTQGGDEKLFF.

The rearrangement uses TRBV4-1 and TRBJ2-1; weak D call: TRBD2 (6 bases). This CDR3 is 15 amino acids long. V was trimmed by 5 bases and J by 2 bases, leaving 13 bases between them. Germline V gene lookup returns CDR1 MGHRA and CDR2 YSYEKL. CDR3 DNA sequence: TGCGCCAGCAGCGAACGGGAGCGGGCCTACAATGAGCAGTTCTTC. Residues: CASSERERAYNEQFF.

The J gene is TRBJ2-1, the V gene TRBV11-3, with D tentatively TRBD2 (5 bases). This CDR3 contains 13 residues. Germline V gene lookup returns CDR1 SGHNT and CDR2 YENEEA. Trimming took off 5 bases at V and 9 bases at J, with 14 bases between the two ends. CDR3 coding DNA: TGTGCCAGCAGCCCCCTGCGGGTCGGTGAGCAGTTCTTC. Amino acids: CASSPLRVGEQFF.

The chain has TRBV19 and TRBJ2-3; D ambiguous. Trimming stripped 1 base from V and 2 bases from J, with 7 bases between. The CDR3 runs 14 residues. Germline V lookup: CDR1 LNHDA, CDR2 SQIVND (reference sequence). The chain's CDR3 is CASSIGVVTDTQYF. The DNA for the CDR3 is TGTGCCAGTAGTATAGGAGTGGTCACAGATACGCAGTATTTT.